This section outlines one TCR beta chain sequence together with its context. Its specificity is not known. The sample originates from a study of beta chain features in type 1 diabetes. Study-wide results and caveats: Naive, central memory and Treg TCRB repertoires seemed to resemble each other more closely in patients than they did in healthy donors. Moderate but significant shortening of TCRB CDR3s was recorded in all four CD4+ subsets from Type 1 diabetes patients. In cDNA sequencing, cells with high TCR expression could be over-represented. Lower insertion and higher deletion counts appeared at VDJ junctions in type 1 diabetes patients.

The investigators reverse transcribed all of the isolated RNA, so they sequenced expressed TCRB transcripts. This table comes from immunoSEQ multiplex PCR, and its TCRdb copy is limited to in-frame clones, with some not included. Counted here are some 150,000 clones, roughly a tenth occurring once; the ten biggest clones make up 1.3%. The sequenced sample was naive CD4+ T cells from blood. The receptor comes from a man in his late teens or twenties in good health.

This CDR3 reads CASSRGTLGSYEQYF. CDR3 nucleotides: TGTGCCAGCAGTCGCGGGACCCTGGGCTCCTACGAGCAGTACTTC. The chain links TRBV6-5 to TRBJ2-5, with D maybe TRBD2 (6 bases). The DNA end favors TRBJ2-7, so the J call may be wrong. The CDR3 spans 15 residues. Germline CDR1 is MNHEY and CDR2 is SVGAGI.